The 5 T cell receptor beta chains reported below all come from one sample, sequenced in a study of OX40 agonist ivuxolimab in advanced cancers. Here immunoSEQ multiplex PCR was the method, and the copy in TCRdb shows in-frame clones only, minus some. The sample holds around 84,000 clones, 94% seen once. The specimen comprised CD4+ or CD8+ T cells sorted from blood, sampled in a trial of the OX40 agonist ivuxolimab. Receptor source: an adult with an advanced solid tumor such as melanoma, head and neck, liver or kidney cancer.

The chain recombines TRBV7-6 with TRBJ2-1; tentatively, D is TRBD1 (5 bases). The CDR3 extends over 17 amino acids. CDR1 SGHVS and CDR2 FNYEAQ come from the germline V gene. With 0 bases removed from V and 6 bases from J, the gap between germline ends came to 18 bases. The CDR3 region is CASSLAQETYKPNEQFF. CDR3 DNA sequence: TGTGCCAGCAGCTTAGCACAGGAGACATATAAACCCAATGAGCAGTTCTTC. The full variable domain, in which reference TRBV7-6 and TRBJ2-1 provide the parts outside the CDR3, is GAGVSQSPRYKVTKRGQDVALRCDPISGHVSLYWYRQALGQGPEFLTYFNYEAQQDKSGLPNDRFSAERPEGSISTLTIQRTEQRDSAMYRCASSLAQETYKPNEQFFGPGTRLTVL.

The chain links TRBV19 to TRBJ1-4; perhaps TRBD1 as D (5 bases). Trimming removed 3 bases at V and 3 bases at J, with 17 bases between. The V gene's germline CDR1 is LNHDA and CDR2 SQIVND (reference sequence). The CDR3 contains 17 residues. This CDR3 reads CASSILRGEQANEKLFF. DNA of the CDR3: TGTGCCAGTAGTATTTTAAGAGGGGAGCAGGCTAATGAAAAACTGTTTTTT.

V is TRBV23-1 and J is TRBJ2-1; D perhaps matches TRBD2 (6 bases). TRBV23-1 has ORF status, its function being uncertain. The CDR3 sequence is 15 residues long. V dropped 0 bases and J dropped 1 base, with 7 bases sitting between them. The CDR3 sequence: CASSQSGGSYNEQFF. The CDR3 bases are TGCGCCAGCAGTCAATCGGGGGGTTCCTACAATGAGCAGTTCTTC.

The chain's CDR3 is CASSYSPGTNTGELFF. The CDR3 nucleotides are TGTGCCAGCAGTTACTCACCGGGGACGAACACCGGGGAGCTGTTTTTT. This chain connects TRBV6-6 to TRBJ2-2; the D gene is possibly TRBD2 (5 bases). The CDR3 runs to 16 residues. Germline loops: CDR1 MNHNY, CDR2 SVGAGI (reference sequence). The V end was cut by 0 bases, the J end by 0 bases, with 8 bases between.

This clone was detected only once. This chain joins TRBV29-1 and TRBJ2-3; D is unclear. The CDR3 extends over 12 amino acids. V was cut by 5 bases and J by 5 bases, with 11 bases left in between. CDR1 and CDR2 from the germline V gene are SQVTM and ANQGSEA. This CDR3 reads CSVYRGVDTQYF. In DNA, the CDR3 is TGCAGCGTTTATCGCGGAGTAGATACGCAGTATTTT.